Shown below are 3 T cell receptor beta chains from a single sample sequenced in a study of tumor and adjacent non-tumor tissue in lung cancer. A modified ARM-PCR protocol with three rounds of nested PCR amplified TCRbeta. A single record per CDR3 protein comes from TCRdb applying MiXCR to the multiplex PCR reads. The sample holds fewer than 150,000 distinct CDR3 sequences, approximately 66% seen once. The template was RNA from unsorted bulk tissue. Material: lung tumor tissue. The receptor set was obtained from a man in his sixties with small cell lung cancer.

A remark on this clonotype: A read error may account for a junction end that differs from germline. Written as DNA, the CDR3 is TGTGCCAGCAGTGACCCGACAGGGACTGGAAACACCACATATTTT. Its translation is CASSDPTGTGNTTYF. The chain joins TRBV10-2 to TRBJ1-3, with 7 nucleotides matching TRBD1. CDR1 and CDR2 (germline): WSHSY, SAAADI. The CDR3 is 15 amino acids.

The chain combines TRBV12-3 or TRBV12-4 with TRBJ2-5, with D possibly being TRBD1 (6 bases). Trimming stripped 5 bases from V and 5 bases from J, with 9 bases between. The length of the CDR3 is 12 residues. The CDR3 loop is CASSQQGETQYF. CDR3 nucleotides: TGTGCCAGCAGTCAACAGGGTGAGACCCAGTACTTC.

The chain links TRBV30 to TRBJ2-7; D not resolved. Trimming left V 0 bases short and J 7 bases short, with 13 bases between. Looked up from germline, CDR1 is GTSNPN and CDR2 is SVGIG (reference sequence). CDR3 length: 13 amino acids. CDR3 sequence reads: CAWSVRPSGEQYF. The CDR3 nucleotides read TGTGCCTGGAGTGTACGGCCCTCGGGTGAGCAGTACTTC.